This T cell receptor (beta chain) is drawn from a study of vaccination and CD4 T cells after COVID-19. Turning to the study itself: Cells received overlapping spike peptides from SARS-CoV-2, HCoV-NL63, HCoV-OC43 and HCoV-229E as stimulation.

Of note for this clonotype: The antigen is not known.

Cultured CD4+ T-cell DNA underwent Oncomine TCR Beta short-read sequencing. A single record per CDR3 protein comes from TCRdb applying MiXCR to the PCR reads. Of 15,000 to 20,000 distinct CDR3 sequences listed, over 40% were seen once; the top ten hold 10% to 15%. Time point noted: late sampling 161 to 241 days after vaccination in three convalescent patients. Treatment specified: approximately nine-day PBMC culture with coronavirus spike peptide pools or control peptides (ViraFEST assay). Positive PCR dates ranged from March to December 2020; these dates predated US Alpha, Beta and Delta variants. IL-2 at 10 IU/ml and peptide pools at roughly 11 ug/ml were added to PBMCs cultured at about 2 million per well. Per germline, CDR1 DFQATT and CDR2 SNEGSKA (reference sequence). V was cut by 4 bases and J by 5 bases, with 11 bases left in between. This CDR3 spans 12 amino acids.

The TCR comes from a human donor who had recovered from COVID-19. The V call is TRBV20-1, the J call TRBJ1-2; D might be TRBD1 (5 bases). Sequencing used CD4+ T cells from blood, cultured in vitro, obtained about 7 months after SARS-CoV-2 vaccination. CDR3 residues: CSATVDSYGYTF. The CDR3 DNA follows: TGCAGTGCTACCGTTGACAGTTATGGCTACACCTTC.